These 4 T cell receptor beta chains were all obtained from the same sample, sequenced in a study of shared clonotypes between healthy human individuals. TCRdb keeps only in-frame clones here, not all; method: immunoSEQ multiplex PCR. The sample lists fewer than 1 million clones; just over 95% were seen once. Naive CD8 cells, CD45RO-negative and positively selected for CCR7, excluded terminally differentiated effector memory CD45RA+ cells. Sequencing was performed on naive CD8+ T cells sorted from blood. The source of these receptors is a man in his thirties or forties in good health.

This chain uses TRBV7-9 with TRBJ1-2; D is unresolved. CDR1 is SEHNR and CDR2 is FQNEAQ in the germline V gene (reference sequence). Trimming cost V 5 bases and J 0 bases, with 19 bases left between them. The CDR3 length is 17 residues. For the CDR3, the DNA is TGTGCCAGCAGCCGAAATGGGATGGAACTCACTAACTATGGCTACACCTTC. It translates to CASSRNGMELTNYGYTF. Full variable domain (rest looked up from reference TRBV7-9 and TRBJ1-2): DTGVSQNPRHKITKRGQNVTFRCDPISEHNRLYWYRQTLGQGPEFLTYFQNEAQLEKSRLLSDRFSAERPKGSFSTLEIQRTEQGDSAMYLCASSRNGMELTNYGYTFGSGTRLTVV.

The rearrangement uses TRBV11-2 and TRBJ2-5, with a possible D match to TRBD2 (6 bases). Trimming left V 4 bases short and J 4 bases short, with 22 bases between. CDR1 and CDR2 (germline): SGHAT, FQNNGV. The CDR3 has 17 residues. CDR3 bases: TGTGCCAGCAGCTCCGAGGGCTTTTCGGAGGGGCGAGAGACCCAGTACTTC. Translation: CASSSEGFSEGRETQYF. The whole variable domain, filled in from reference TRBV11-2 and TRBJ2-5, reads EAGVAQSPRYKIIEKRQSVAFWCNPISGHATLYWYQQILGQGPKLLIQFQNNGVVDDSQLPKDRFSAERLKGVDSTLKIQPAKLEDSAVYLCASSSEGFSEGRETQYFGPGTRLLVL.

The gene calls are TRBV5-6 and TRBJ1-3; TRBD1 agrees at 7 bases. The ends lost 1 base at V and 7 bases at J; junction bases unmatched: 11. CDR1 and CDR2 (germline): SGHDT, YYEEEE. CDR3 size: 16 residues. The CDR3 reads CASSLWPSQGVNTIYF. Here the CDR3 DNA reads TGTGCCAGCAGCTTGTGGCCCTCTCAGGGGGTTAACACCATATATTTT.

As for this clone: The junction differs from germline at one of its ends, possibly a read error. The chain uses TRBV7-9 and TRBJ2-1; 11 bases align to TRBD2. The CDR3 is 15 residues long. Germline V gene lookup returns CDR1 SEHNR and CDR2 FQNEAQ (reference sequence). The CDR3 sequence is CASSLAGGVNNEQFF. CDR3 bases: TGTGCCAGCAGCCTAGCGGGAGGCGTGAACAATGAGCAGTTCTTC.